This paragraph reports one TCR beta chain. PCR employed 60 Vbeta and 13 Jbeta primers. The repertoire was sequenced with immunoSEQ multiplex PCR; TCRdb's copy has only in-frame clones and lacks some. Reported are roughly 100,000 clones; the ten largest clones contain approximately 3.5%. V lost 4 bases to trimming and J lost 2 bases, with 14 bases between them. The CDR3 sequence is 15 residues long. Germline V gene data show CDR1 as SGHDT and CDR2 as YYEEEE. Healthy bone marrow donors supplied every sample. These data come from a study of cytomegalovirus exposure and HLA in healthy donors. Study in general: Findings of an earlier analysis included about 100 million unique TCR beta sequences from about 180 million T cells.

The chain couples TRBV5-6 to TRBJ2-3; D remains ambiguous. The sequencing input was PBMCs. The receptor comes from a man aged 35 to 55 in good health and CMV-seronegative. For the CDR3, the DNA is TGTGCCAGCAGCCCCGGCTGGTTAGCCACAGATACGCAGTATTTT. Its translation is CASSPGWLATDTQYF.